At least ten counts were recorded for the clone carrying this T cell receptor (beta chain). Its antigen is undetermined. Preparation of the TCRbeta library involved a method that used unique molecular identifiers. TCRdb ran MiXCR on the PCR reads and lists one entry per CDR3 protein. The sample has 600,000 or so distinct CDR3 sequences, around 23% seen once. The sample originates from a study of T-cell reconstitution after alpha-beta-depleted transplantation in children. Study-wide results and caveats: Newly made T cells mostly supplied T-cell counts and diversity one year after transplant. Where alpha-beta T cells came from about two months after transplant was reportedly several hundred expanded graft clones.

The source is a boy under three years old who had a stem cell transplant for acute myeloid leukemia, so the T cells may come from the graft donor. This sample comprised PBMCs, mostly from graft donor cells, obtained 360 days after TCRalphabeta/CD19-depleted stem cell transplant.

CDR3: CSARATSGGDAGELFF. As DNA, the CDR3 is TGCAGTGCTAGAGCGACTAGCGGGGGGGATGCCGGGGAGCTGTTTTTT. This chain connects TRBV20-1 to TRBJ2-2; 14 bases are shared with TRBD2. The trim removed 1 base at V and 6 bases at J, leaving 4 bases unmatched. The germline gives CDR1 DFQATT, CDR2 SNEGSKA (reference sequence). The CDR3 loop spans 16 amino acids.